A single TCR beta chain is shown here with its context. Its antigen is undetermined. The final CDR3 position lacks the conserved phenylalanine or tryptophan, pointing to a likely read error. The DNA is omitted, as the CDR3 cannot be located on it reliably, and the CDR3 follows TCRdb's listing. The CDR3 comprises 16 residues, both ends counted. Germline loops: CDR1 SQVTM, CDR2 ANQGSEA. Production of TCR beta cDNA used 500 ng total RNA together with a constant-region primer. Employing slightly modified ARM-PCR, three nested multiplex PCR rounds were run, and these gave rise to the TCR beta libraries. Researchers ran the first two PCR rounds for ten to eleven cycles each with TRBV1-TRBV30 forward primers and a C-beta reverse primer. TCRdb itself ran the multiplex PCR reads through MiXCR, one entry per CDR3 protein. The profile shows tens of thousands of distinct CDR3 sequences, about 73% of them singletons.

Each 20-30 mg portion of unsorted bulk tissue served as the source for co-extraction of RNA and DNA. This specimen comes from a study of tumor-infiltrating lymphocytes in primary liver carcinoma. Study-wide context: Each of the samples returned roughly 3.5 to 7.13 million productive TCRbeta reads (a yield similar across tissue types). General study points: Compared with tumor region pairs, tumor-adjacent and tumor-blood pairs overlapped less.

J is TRBJ2-1 and V is TRBV29-1. Material for sequencing was liver tumor tissue from sampling region 2. Sample subset: tumor region T2, inferior pole. This TCR was sampled from a man between 40 and 49 years old with primary liver carcinoma and hepatitis B virus infection. The CDR3 sequence: CSVEDLRVAGYNEQLS.